Listed below are T cell receptor beta chains from one sample, sequenced in a study of cytomegalovirus exposure and HLA in healthy donors. The method was immunoSEQ multiplex PCR; TCRdb's version includes in-frame clones alone and lacks a portion of them. The top ten hold roughly 10% of the sample, which has approximately 70,000 clones, around three quarters seen once. Specimen: PBMCs. The receptors shown here come from a woman between 50 and 59 years old in good health and CMV-seropositive. The CDR3 runs from the conserved cysteine through the conserved F or W. A D gene is named only where the DNA matches it firmly. Where a row states a size, it is once, few, many or the class of an expanded clone; other rows omit it.

v_gene	abundance	j_gene	d_gene	CDR3aa	CDR3nt
TRBV9	NA	TRBJ2-1	NA	CASSSRGGDEQFF	TGTGCCAGCAGCTCTAGAGGTGGCGATGAGCAGTTCTTC
TRBV6-1	NA	TRBJ1-4	NA	CASRWRRGGEKLFF	TGTGCCAGCAGATGGAGGAGGGGAGGGGAAAAACTGTTTTTT
TRBV19	NA	TRBJ2-4	NA	CASSIEGQGVETIQYF	TGTGCCAGTAGTATAGAGGGGCAGGGTGTCGAAACCATTCAGTACTTC
TRBV5-8	NA	TRBJ2-1	TRBD1	CASSWTGSIRYNEQFF	TGTGCCAGCAGCTGGACAGGGTCGATCCGCTACAATGAGCAGTTCTTC
TRBV2	NA	TRBJ2-2	NA	CASSADTYPGELFF	TGTGCCAGCAGTGCGGACACCTACCCCGGGGAGCTGTTTTTT
TRBV4-3	NA	TRBJ2-7	NA	CASSQDWGRAYEQYF	TGCGCCAGCAGCCAAGATTGGGGCAGGGCCTACGAGCAGTACTTC
TRBV6-6	NA	TRBJ1-1	NA	CASSRGDTEAFF	TGTGCCAGCAGCCGGGGGGACACTGAAGCTTTCTTT
TRBV28	NA	TRBJ1-2	NA	CASGLGYGYTF	TGTGCCAGCGGACTAGGCTATGGCTACACCTTC
TRBV28	once	TRBJ2-4	TRBD2	CASIASGILAKNIQYF	TGTGCCAGCATCGCTAGCGGAATACTAGCCAAAAACATTCAGTACTTC
TRBV11-2	NA	TRBJ2-3	TRBD2	CASRTGLAGGTDTQYF	TGTGCCAGCAGAACGGGACTAGCGGGAGGGACAGATACGCAGTATTTT
TRBV18	NA	TRBJ2-7	TRBD1	CASSLGQGSDEQYF	TGTGCCAGCTCGTTGGGACAGGGGTCGGACGAGCAGTACTTC
TRBV18	NA	TRBJ2-7	NA	CASSPQPLRGEQYF	TGTGCCAGCTCACCACAACCGTTAAGGGGCGAGCAGTACTTC
TRBV5-5	NA	TRBJ2-7	TRBD1	CASSPDGTGGYEQYF	TGTGCCAGCAGCCCGGACGGGACAGGGGGGTACGAGCAGTACTTC
TRBV9	NA	TRBJ1-3	NA	CASSPLGGGNTIYF	TGTGCCAGCAGCCCGTTGGGGGGTGGAAACACCATATATTTT
TRBV6-6	few	TRBJ2-1	TRBD2	CASSTSGLADEQFF	TGTGCCAGCAGTACCTCTGGACTAGCGGATGAGCAGTTCTTC
TRBV7-2	NA	TRBJ1-4	NA	CASSFGGASNEKLFF	TGTGCCAGCAGCTTCGGGGGGGCTTCTAATGAAAAACTGTTTTTT
TRBV2	NA	TRBJ2-3	TRBD2	CASSEAGLAFSTDTQYF	TGTGCCAGCAGTGAAGCGGGACTAGCCTTTAGCACAGATACGCAGTATTTT
TRBV6-1	few	TRBJ2-3	NA	CASSTETDTQYF	TGTGCCAGTTCGACAGAGACAGATACGCAGTATTTT
TRBV5-1	NA	TRBJ2-7	TRBD1	CASSTGTGVYEQYF	TGCGCCAGCAGCACCGGGACAGGGGTCTACGAGCAGTACTTC
TRBV28	NA	TRBJ1-1	TRBD1	CASRGTGGTEAFF	TGTGCCAGCAGGGGAACAGGGGGCACTGAAGCTTTCTTT